This record covers a single T cell receptor beta chain. This clone's antigen is unknown. No much larger clone is present one base from it, and per-base qualities are unavailable. These data originate in a study of blood T cell repertoires in COVID-19 (dated by TCRdb to 2020 to 2021). Describing the broader study: Samples covering the acute and convalescent phases of COVID-19 were provided by collaborators in the United States, Italy and Spain. The prospective study material was composed of cDNA or gDNA derived from T cells, B-cell-depleted T cells, or PBMCs. The dataset comprised deeply sampled blood TCRbeta repertoires from subjects exposed to, actively infected with, or recovered from COVID-19. The repertoires were made available in a free public database intended to serve as a resource for research on the immune response to SARS-CoV-2. The samples were drawn from the first 160 participants of the ongoing ImmuneRACE study and from some 1,300 subjects provided by 6 global collaborators. The sample metadata nearly always contained a de-identified subject ID, COVID-19 status, age in years and sex. Where available, HLA class I and class II types were obtained from metadata supplied by the sample provider rather than from assay-based typing.

Collaborating institutions collected whole blood in K2EDTA tubes following their own protocols. For TCRbeta analysis, collaborators shipped samples in one of three forms: frozen whole blood, isolated PBMCs, or DNA extracted from either of those sample types. On the study overall, not on this receptor specifically: The quantity of clinical and demographic metadata differed by source and by participant and was supplied without curation.

The CDR3 goes from the cysteine to the phenylalanine over 17 residues. Left in the record is the CDR3 DNA by itself, 51 bases read in frame from the first base. Reading the germline V gene (reference sequence) gives CDR1 LGHDT and CDR2 YNNKEL. Trimmed from V: 3 bases; trimmed from J: 0 bases; junction bases lacking a gene match: 8. TCRbeta CDR3 regions were amplified from genomic DNA using the immunoSEQ Assay, a bias-controlled multiplex PCR. The original methods were these. The number of nucleated cells in each sample was estimated from the amplification of reference gene primers within the assay. Sequence reads were collapsed and filtered to measure the absolute abundance of every unique TCRbeta CDR3 rearrangement. For each sample, productive Simpson clonality was calculated by taking the square root of Simpson's diversity index across productive rearrangements. In TCRdb, the immuneACCESS table is reduced to in-frame sequences with V and J assigned. These tables do not hold every clone; where another copy was compared, an unresolved V gene accounts for under half, and the others remain unexplained. V and J calls plus clone size are reproduced from that table; the DNA served to infer D and trimming. For this sample the table gives around 200,000 clones, of which around 82% were detected only once. The ten largest clones take up roughly 8.2% of the sample.

The sequenced sample consisted of peripheral blood. The rearrangement joined TRBV3-1 (or the pseudogene TRBV3-2) to TRBJ2-3; 8 bases in the middle match TRBD2. The TCR was taken from a woman between 45 and 65 years old with acute or convalescent COVID-19. The DNA sequence follows: TGTGCCAGCAGCCATCTCTGGCAGCGGGAGAGCACAGATACGCAGTATTTT. This is translated as CASSHLWQRESTDTQYF.